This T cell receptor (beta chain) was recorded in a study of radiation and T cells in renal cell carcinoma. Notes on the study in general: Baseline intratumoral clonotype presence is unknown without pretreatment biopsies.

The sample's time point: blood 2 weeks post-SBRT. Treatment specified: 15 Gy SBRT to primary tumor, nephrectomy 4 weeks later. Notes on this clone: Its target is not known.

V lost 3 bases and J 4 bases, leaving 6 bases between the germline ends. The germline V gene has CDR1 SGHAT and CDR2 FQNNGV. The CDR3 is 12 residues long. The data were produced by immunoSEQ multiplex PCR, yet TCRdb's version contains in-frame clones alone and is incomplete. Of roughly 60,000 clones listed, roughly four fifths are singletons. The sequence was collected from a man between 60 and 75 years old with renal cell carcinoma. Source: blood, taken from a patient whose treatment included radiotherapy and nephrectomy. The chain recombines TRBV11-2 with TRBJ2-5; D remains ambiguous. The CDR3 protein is CASSFIGETQYF. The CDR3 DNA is TGTGCCAGCAGCTTCATCGGAGAGACCCAGTACTTC.